The clone carrying this T cell receptor (beta chain) was detected only a few times. This may stem from a read error, because a much larger clone lies one nucleotide away. This sample stems from a study of T cells in Graves' hyperthyroidism and ophthalmopathy. Using RNA transcripts as the source, TCR beta CDR3 regions were amplified. An initial round of RT-PCR targeting the TCR CDR3 relied on the HTBI primer set. TCRdb fed the multiplex PCR reads into MiXCR, producing one record per CDR3 protein. The table records 550,000 to 650,000 distinct CDR3 sequences, about 15% of them present only once. Uncontrolled infection, other autoimmune disease, pregnancy or lactation led to exclusion. Per the germline V gene, CDR1 is MNHEY and CDR2 is SVGAGI. The CDR3 has 15 amino acids.

V gene TRBV6-5 combines with J gene TRBJ1-1, with 7 bases identical to TRBD1. This receptor was taken from a woman aged 25 to 45 with Graves' hyperthyroidism that later progressed to Graves' ophthalmopathy. Material for sequencing was blood. CDR3 protein: CASSYSTGWNTEALF. CDR3 nucleotides: TGTGCCAGCAGTTACTCGACAGGGTGGAACACTGAAGCTCTCTTT.